This is a list of T cell receptor beta chains from one sample in a study of OX40 agonist ivuxolimab in advanced cancers. Clones were read by immunoSEQ multiplex PCR, and TCRdb kept only the in-frame ones, dropping some. The table lists 60,000 to 65,000 clones, around four fifths of them singletons, with around 10% in the top ten. The sample was CD4+ or CD8+ T cells sorted from blood, taken in a trial of the OX40 agonist ivuxolimab. These receptors originate from an adult with an advanced solid tumor such as melanoma, head and neck, liver or kidney cancer. The CDR3 runs from the conserved cysteine through the conserved F or W. Each record gives: D gene, V gene, J gene, clone size, CDR3 DNA, CDR3 protein. The D gene is left open where the match is weak. Part of the rows lack a size; the others show once, few, many or a class for expanded clones.

>TRBD1|TRBV7-9|TRBJ1-2|.
TGCGCCAGCAGCCCCCAACAGGGGAGCTTCTATGGCTACACCTTC
CASSPQQGSFYGYTF
>.|TRBV7-9|TRBJ2-7|few
TGTGCCAGCAGTCGACTCGGGGCAGGCGAGCAGTACTTC
CASSRLGAGEQYF
>TRBD2|TRBV18|TRBJ2-7|.
TGTGCCAGCTCACCCAAGAGCGGGAGCTCCTACGAGCAGTACTTC
CASSPKSGSSYEQYF
>TRBD2|TRBV11-3|TRBJ2-1|.
TGTGCCAGCAGCTCGGGACTAGCGGGAGCCCACAATGAGCAGTTCTTC
CASSSGLAGAHNEQFF
>TRBD1|TRBV11-3|TRBJ1-1|.
TGTGCCAGCAGCTTACCCGACAGGGGAGGAACTGAAGCTTTCTTT
CASSLPDRGGTEAFF
>.|TRBV9|TRBJ1-5|.
TGTGCCAGCAGCGTAGAGGGGAGTCGCAATCAGCCCCAGCATTTT
CASSVEGSRNQPQHF
>TRBD1|TRBV7-2|TRBJ1-6|once
TGTGCCAGCAGCTTAAACGGACAGGGGGCAGGATCACCCCTCCACTTT
CASSLNGQGAGSPLHF
>.|TRBV28|TRBJ2-1|.
TGTGCCAGCAGTCCAACTCGCGACAGACACAATGAGCAGTTCTTC
CASSPTRDRHNEQFF
>TRBD1|TRBV7-8|TRBJ1-1|.
TGTGCCAGCAGCTTAGGACAGGGGGCCTTGAACACTGAAGCTTTCTTT
CASSLGQGALNTEAFF
>TRBD2|TRBV7-8|TRBJ2-3|.
TGTGCCAGCATTCAGCGGGGGGGCGGGTGGACAGATACGCAGTATTTT
CASIQRGGGWTDTQYF
>TRBD1|TRBV7-2|TRBJ1-3|.
TGTGCCAGCAGCACGGGACAGTGGGACACCATATATTTT
CASSTGQWDTIYF
>.|TRBV7-2|TRBJ1-2|.
TGTGCCAGCAGCTGTAATCAAACAAGCAGAAAGATCTATGGCTACACCTTC
CASSCNQTSRKIYGYTF
>.|TRBV5-1|TRBJ1-2|.
TGCGCCAGCAGCTCTGTGGGACCTAACTATGGCTACACCTTC
CASSSVGPNYGYTF
>TRBD1|TRBV6-5|TRBJ1-2|.
TGTGCCAGCAGTTATCCTGACAGGGGTAACTATGGCTACACCTTC
CASSYPDRGNYGYTF
>TRBD1|TRBV5-1|TRBJ2-3|.
TGCGCCAGCAGCCACAGGGGGCAGGCCTCAACAGATACGCAGTATTTT
CASSHRGQASTDTQYF
>.|TRBV7-3|TRBJ2-1|.
TGTGCCAGCAGCCCCGGGACCTACAATGAGCAGTTCTTC
CASSPGTYNEQFF
>TRBD1|TRBV6-5|TRBJ2-7|.
TGTGCCAGCAGCCGCTTGGGGACAGGGGGCAAGAAGCAGTACTTC
CASSRLGTGGKKQYF
>.|TRBV7-9|TRBJ1-6|.
TGTGCCAGCAGCCCCGCAGGTTCACCCCTCCACTTT
CASSPAGSPLHF
>.|TRBV4-2|TRBJ1-2|.
TGTGCCAGCAGCCAACAGCGCGGGGGCTACACCTTC
CASSQQRGGYTF
>.|TRBV5-6|TRBJ1-1|many
TGTGCCAGCAGCTTGGTTCAACGGAACACTGAAGCTTTCTTT
CASSLVQRNTEAFF
>TRBD2|TRBV10-3|TRBJ2-1|.
TGTGCCATCAGTAAAACTAGCGGGGGGGCCCACAATGAGCAGTTCTTC
CAISKTSGGAHNEQFF
>.|TRBV5-4|TRBJ1-1|.
TGTGCCAGCAGCTTGGCCCGGGAGAGGACTGAAGCTTTCTTT
CASSLARERTEAFF
>TRBD1|TRBV6-6|TRBJ1-2|.
TGTGCCAGCAGTTACCCCGACCCCCGACAGGGGCCGTACTTC
CASSYPDPRQGPYF
>TRBD1|TRBV7-2|TRBJ1-2|few
TGTGCCAGCAGCTTAGGGAGGGGGCGAGGCTACACCTTC
CASSLGRGRGYTF
>.|TRBV10-3|TRBJ1-5|.
TGTGCCATCAGTGTAAAGGGACTCAAGGGGGGGCCCCAGCATTTT
CAISVKGLKGGPQHF
>.|TRBV7-3|TRBJ1-1|.
TGTGCCAGCAGCTTAAGGGGGGGTATCACTGAAGCTTTCTTT
CASSLRGGITEAFF
>TRBD2|TRBV19|TRBJ2-5|once
TGTGCCAGTAGTATAAAGCGGGGGGGCGGAGAGACCCAGTACTTC
CASSIKRGGGETQYF
>.|TRBV5-1|TRBJ2-3|.
TGCGCCAGCAAGGGGGAAGGGGGCACAGATACGCAGTATTTT
CASKGEGGTDTQYF
>TRBD1|TRBV4-3|TRBJ1-1|.
TGCGCCAGCAGCCCCGACAGGGGGCTGATGAACACTGAAGCTTTCTTT
CASSPDRGLMNTEAFF
>TRBD1|TRBV19|TRBJ2-6|few
TGTGCCAGTAGCCCGACCGGGACAGGGTTTTCTGGGGCCAACGTCCTGACTTTC
CASSPTGTGFSGANVLTF
>.|TRBV11-2|TRBJ1-2|.
TGTGCCAGCAGTCAAGACTTGGACTATGGCTACACCTTC
CASSQDLDYGYTF
>.|TRBV6-5|TRBJ1-2|.
TGTGCCAGCAGTGAGCAGGAGAACTATGGCTACACCTTC
CASSEQENYGYTF
>.|TRBV19|TRBJ2-7|.
TGTGCCAGTAGTGAGGGCTGGACAAGTTCCTACGAGCAGTACTTC
CASSEGWTSSYEQYF
>TRBD2|TRBV5-3|TRBJ2-2|.
TGTGCCAGAAGGCCAGACGCGGGAGGGCCGTACGGGGAGCTGTTTTTT
CARRPDAGGPYGELFF
>TRBD2|TRBV14|TRBJ2-3|.
TGTGCCAGCAGCCCACGACTAGCGGGCCTTTGGATAGATACGCAGTATTTT
CASSPRLAGLWIDTQYF
>.|TRBV28|TRBJ1-1|.
TGTGCCATTTACAAGAACACTGAAGCTTTCTTT
CAIYKNTEAFF
>.|TRBV5-1|TRBJ1-4|.
TGCGCCAGCAGCTTGGATGGCAGGGGATCAAATGAAAAACTGTTTTTT
CASSLDGRGSNEKLFF
>.|TRBV21-1|TRBJ2-5|.
TGTGGAGCCGGGGGGGCGGGAGAGACCCAGTACTTC
CGAGGAGETQYF
>.|TRBV18|TRBJ1-3|.
TGTGCCAGCTCACCAGCCCCTGGAAACACCATATATTTT
CASSPAPGNTIYF
>.|TRBV5-1|TRBJ1-2|.
TGCGCCAGCAGCAGAATAACAGCCGGGACCCACTATGGCTACACCTTC
CASSRITAGTHYGYTF
>.|TRBV5-8|TRBJ2-7|.
TGTGCCAGCAGCAGGGCCGGAGTCTCGTCGAGGGAGCAGTACTTC
CASSRAGVSSREQYF
>.|TRBV14|TRBJ2-5|.
TGTGCCAGCAGCCCGATTTGGCAAGAGACCCAGTACTTC
CASSPIWQETQYF
>.|TRBV15|TRBJ1-1|few
TGTGCCACCAGCAGAGATCAGCTCGGGGGCACTGAAGCTTTCTTT
CATSRDQLGGTEAFF
>.|TRBV7-9|TRBJ2-7|few
TGTGCCAGCAGCTGGGACGTTTACGAGCAGTACTTC
CASSWDVYEQYF
>.|TRBV7-6|TRBJ1-2|.
TGTGCCAGCAGCCCAAGACAAGCCCTCTATGGCTACACCTTC
CASSPRQALYGYTF
>.|TRBV9|TRBJ1-2|.
TGTGCCAGCAGCGTAGGGTACGGCCGGACGGGAATTTTATATGGCTACACCTTC
CASSVGYGRTGILYGYTF
>TRBD1|TRBV7-2|TRBJ1-1|.
TGTGCCAGCAGCCCTAGGACAGGTGGGAGAGCTTTCTTT
CASSPRTGGRAFF
>.|TRBV7-9|TRBJ1-2|few
TGTGCCAGCAGCGCGAACACCCTCTATGGCTACACCTTC
CASSANTLYGYTF
>.|TRBV7-9|TRBJ1-1|.
TGTGCCAGCAGCTTCCAGGGCCGAAGGACTGAAGCTTTCTTT
CASSFQGRRTEAFF
>.|TRBV6-5|TRBJ2-5|.
TGTGCCAGCAGTTCCAGATTTTCCCAAGAGACCCAGTACTTC
CASSSRFSQETQYF
>.|TRBV5-1|TRBJ1-2|.
TGCGCCAGCAGCTTCGTTGACAGGTCCGCAGGCTACACCTTC
CASSFVDRSAGYTF
>TRBD1|TRBV28|TRBJ2-4|.
TGTGCCAGCAGTTTATGGGTAGGGACAGTGGGTGACATTCAGTACTTC
CASSLWVGTVGDIQYF
>TRBD2|TRBV7-8|TRBJ2-3|.
TGTGCCAGCAGCTCTCGGACTAGCGGGAGGTTGGTGGATACGCAGTATTTT
CASSSRTSGRLVDTQYF
>.|TRBV14|TRBJ2-7|.
TGTGCCAGCAGCCAAGATATGCAGGTCGGGGAGCAGTACTTC
CASSQDMQVGEQYF
>TRBD1|TRBV7-7|TRBJ2-1|.
TGTGCTAGCAGCCCGGGACAGGGGTCCTACAATGAGCAGTTCTTC
CASSPGQGSYNEQFF
>.|TRBV15|TRBJ2-6|few
TGTGCCACCAGCATTCAGGGGTACGGGGCCAACGTCCTGACTTTC
CATSIQGYGANVLTF
>TRBD1|TRBV5-1|TRBJ2-3|.
TGCGCCAGCAGCTTGCACGGGACAGGGGGCACAGATACGCAGTATTTT
CASSLHGTGGTDTQYF
>.|TRBV18|TRBJ2-5|.
TGTGCCAGCTCACCAGGAGAGACCCAGTACTTC
CASSPGETQYF
>.|TRBV11-2|TRBJ2-7|.
TGTGCCAGCAGCTTGGACAGTGACTACGAGCAGTACTTC
CASSLDSDYEQYF